The 25 T cell receptor beta chains below come from one sample, sequenced in a study of identical twins. One entry per CDR3 protein, called by TCRdb with MiXCR from the 5' RACE reads. Here the sample spans about 210,000 distinct CDR3 sequences, roughly a tenth being singletons. Sequencing was carried out using memory (CD45RO+) T cells sorted from blood. Receptors originate from a woman younger than 30 in good health.

There are a few counts of this clonotype. The V gene is TRBV30, the J gene TRBJ2-3; no reliable D call. V was pared by 5 bases and J by 2 bases, with 11 bases between. Germline lookup yields CDR1 GTSNPN and CDR2 SVGIG (reference sequence). The CDR3 has 13 residues. This CDR3 is CAWVPGPTDTQYF. The CDR3 DNA reads TGTGCCTGGGTTCCTGGACCCACAGATACGCAGTATTTT.

In this sample, this clonotype turned up many times. The V gene is TRBV29-1, the J gene TRBJ2-2; no clear D. Trimming removed 7 bases at V and 5 bases at J, with 11 bases between. There are 12 residues in the CDR3. Germline V gene lookup returns CDR1 SQVTM and CDR2 ANQGSEA. The CDR3 DNA sequence: TGCAGCGCTCAGAGTGGGACCGGGGAGCTGTTTTTT. It codes for CSAQSGTGELFF.

This rearrangement joins TRBV18 to TRBJ1-6; possible D gene TRBD1, 5 bases. The CDR3 totals 14 residues. Trimming removed 3 bases from V and 10 bases from J, with 13 bases in between. CDR1 KGHSH and CDR2 LQKENI come from the germline V gene. The CDR3 spells CASSPGLEGSPLHF. CDR3 DNA sequence: TGTGCCAGCTCACCGGGACTGGAAGGGTCACCCCTCCACTTT.

Only a few counts were recorded for this clonotype. This sequence joins TRBV4-1 and TRBJ2-2; a possible D gene is TRBD2 (5 bases). V lost 4 bases to trimming and J lost 0 bases, with 18 bases between them. Per the germline V gene, CDR1 is MGHRA and CDR2 is YSYEKL. The CDR3 is made up of 18 amino acids. As DNA, the CDR3 is TGCGCCAGCAGCCTGAGGGCCCTCTCCCCCTCGAACACCGGGGAGCTGTTTTTT. It specifies CASSLRALSPSNTGELFF.

This clonotype was counted between two and nine times. V gene TRBV7-2 combines with J gene TRBJ1-1; D uncertain. CDR1 is SGHTA and CDR2 is FQGNSA in the germline V gene. V lost 5 bases to trimming and J lost 4 bases, with 5 bases between them. The CDR3 has 11 residues. CDR3 bases: TGTGCCAGCAGCCCGTCCACTGAAGCTTTCTTT. It encodes CASSPSTEAFF.

This clonotype occurred a few times. V gene TRBV25-1 combines with J gene TRBJ2-2; 7 bases match TRBD2. Germline V gene lookup returns CDR1 MGHDK and CDR2 SYGVNS. The CDR3 loop spans 15 amino acids. With V trimmed by 5 bases and J by 4 bases, 7 bases remained unmatched. CDR3 bases: TGTGCCAGCAGTCCCAGCGGGGTAACCACCGGGGAGCTGTTTTTT. Translation gives CASSPSGVTTGELFF.

This clonotype was counted only a few times. CDR3: CSAFGTGIGMSTEAFF. The CDR3 nucleotides read TGCAGTGCCTTTGGGACAGGCATTGGGATGAGCACTGAAGCTTTCTTT. This rearrangement joins TRBV20-1 to TRBJ1-1; 8 bases fit TRBD1. Germline CDR1 and CDR2: DFQATT and SNEGSKA (reference sequence). Trimming cost V 6 bases and J 4 bases; bases outside gene matches: 16. The CDR3 totals 16 residues.

V usage is TRBV4-2 and J usage is TRBJ1-2, with a weak D call TRBD1 (5 bases). The CDR3 covers 14 residues. V gave up 0 bases and J gave up 6 bases, with 11 bases separating them. Per germline, CDR1 LGHNA and CDR2 YNFKEQ. CDR3 sequence reads: CASSQDQAGDGYTF. The CDR3 DNA reads as TGTGCCAGCAGCCAAGATCAGGCGGGGGATGGCTACACCTTC.

Ten or more counts support this clonotype. The chain carries TRBV5-1 and TRBJ2-1, with 7 bases identical to TRBD1. The CDR3 is made up of 15 amino acids. V lost 2 bases and J lost 0; bases outside the gene matches: 2. The germline CDR1 and CDR2 sequences are SGHRS and YFSETQ. For the CDR3, the DNA is TGCGCCAGCAGCTTCCAGGGGGACTCCTACAATGAGCAGTTCTTC. Translation gives CASSFQGDSYNEQFF.

This clonotype was detected many times. The V gene is TRBV20-1, the J gene TRBJ2-7; 11 positions agree with TRBD2. In germline, CDR1 is DFQATT, CDR2 SNEGSKA (reference sequence). V lost 4 bases, J lost 6 bases, and 8 bases stayed unmatched. This CDR3 has 14 amino acids. CDR3 bases: TGCAGTGCTACACCGACTAGCGGGGATGCCGAGCAGTACTTC. This sequence encodes CSATPTSGDAEQYF.

The chain carries TRBV3-1 and TRBJ1-1; D is ambiguous. Trimming left V 3 bases short and J 1 base short, with 9 bases between. The CDR3 covers 14 residues. Per the germline V gene, CDR1 is LGHDT and CDR2 is YNNKEL (reference sequence). CDR3 loop: CASSQRTENTEAFF. DNA for the CDR3: TGTGCCAGCAGCCAGAGGACTGAGAACACTGAAGCTTTCTTT.

This CDR3 is CASTAFQRQSYEQYF. The CDR3 DNA reads TGTGCCAGCACCGCCTTCCAGCGGCAATCCTACGAGCAGTACTTC. The chain carries TRBV6-1 and TRBJ2-7; weak D call: TRBD2 (5 bases). The CDR3 length is 15 residues. V was cut by 7 bases and J by 1 base, with 17 bases left in between. CDR1 and CDR2 (germline): MNHNS, SASEGT.

This sequence joins TRBV7-9 and TRBJ2-3; 9 positions match TRBD1. CDR3 length: 14 residues. Germline V gene data show CDR1 as SEHNR and CDR2 as FQNEAQ (reference sequence). V shed 5 bases and J 5 bases; nucleotides not matched to a gene: 5. The chain's CDR3 is CASSRTGVKDTQYF. The CDR3 region has the DNA TGTGCCAGCAGCCGGACAGGGGTGAAAGATACGCAGTATTTT.

This clonotype was detected a few times. The chain uses TRBV7-2 and TRBJ1-1, with unresolved D. V was shortened by 5 bases and J by 0 bases, with 7 bases between the two germline ends. The V gene's germline CDR1 is SGHTA and CDR2 FQGNSA. The CDR3 runs to 13 residues. CDR3 sequence (DNA): TGTGCCAGCAGCCCCTACATGAACACTGAAGCTTTCTTT. Its protein product is CASSPYMNTEAFF.

V gene TRBV5-4 combines with J gene TRBJ2-3, with 13 bases matching TRBD2. V was pared by 1 base and J by 12 bases, with 5 bases of the junction left unmatched. CDR1 and CDR2 (germline): SGHNT, YYREEE (reference sequence). The CDR3 totals 14 residues. The CDR3 here is CASSLWTSGGNQYF. CDR3 coding DNA: TGTGCCAGCAGCTTGTGGACTAGCGGGGGAAATCAGTATTTT.

The sample holds a few counts of this clonotype. The chain employs TRBV5-1 and TRBJ2-6; D remains ambiguous. CDR3 length: 14 amino acids. The V and J ends lost 3 bases and 0 bases respectively, with 4 bases between them. Germline CDR1 reads SGHRS; CDR2 reads YFSETQ. The CDR3 DNA reads as TGCGCCAGCAGCTCTTACTCTGGGGCCAACGTCCTGACTTTC. This translates into CASSSYSGANVLTF.

Only a few counts were recorded for this clonotype. V and J are TRBV14 and TRBJ2-7; D is possibly TRBD1 or TRBD2 (5 bases each). V lost 3 bases and J 6 bases, leaving 15 bases between the germline ends. Per germline, CDR1 SGHDN and CDR2 FVKESK. This CDR3 spans 14 amino acids. The CDR3 protein is CASSHAGTRSEQYF. CDR3 nucleotide sequence: TGTGCCAGCAGCCACGCCGGGACGCGGAGCGAGCAGTACTTC.

This clonotype was found a few times. The rearrangement links TRBV20-1 to TRBJ1-6; possible D gene TRBD1, 5 bases. The germline V gene encodes CDR1 DFQATT and CDR2 SNEGSKA (reference sequence). Trimming cost V 0 bases and J 9 bases, with 9 bases left between them. The CDR3 has 13 residues. The CDR3 spells CSARDGGSSPLHF. CDR3 DNA: TGCAGTGCTAGAGATGGGGGAAGTTCACCCCTCCACTTT.

In this sample, this clonotype turned up many times. The chain links TRBV7-9 to TRBJ1-4; weak D call: TRBD1 (6 bases). The CDR3 is 15 amino acids. Per germline, CDR1 SEHNR and CDR2 FQNEAQ (reference sequence). Trimming pared 5 bases from V and 4 bases from J, leaving 14 bases between. CDR3 loop: CASSAGGRNNEKLFF. As DNA, the CDR3 is TGTGCCAGCAGCGCTGGGGGCCGTAATAATGAAAAACTGTTTTTT.

This clonotype was observed at least ten times. The V and J genes are TRBV12-3 or TRBV12-4 and TRBJ2-2, with D tentatively TRBD1 or TRBD2 (5 bases each). CDR3 length equals 15 residues. V was cut by 5 bases and J by 4 bases, with 14 bases left in between. The CDR3 DNA follows: TGTGCCAGCAGTCTAACGTGGGACCTCACCGGGGAGCTGTTTTTT. This translates into CASSLTWDLTGELFF.

This clonotype was seen only a few times. V and J are TRBV3-1 and TRBJ2-2; 10 nucleotides agree with TRBD2. CDR3 size: 16 residues. CDR1 and CDR2 from the germline V gene are LGHDT and YNNKEL (reference sequence). J was trimmed by 6 bases and V by 1 base; bases with no gene match: 5. CDR3 sequence: CASSQAGLALSGELFF. CDR3 bases: TGTGCCAGCAGCCAAGCGGGACTAGCGCTCTCCGGGGAGCTGTTTTTT.

The sample holds a few counts of this clonotype. The rearrangement links TRBV20-1 to TRBJ2-5, with unresolved D. Trimming removed 3 bases at V and 1 base at J, with 6 bases between. From germline, CDR1 is DFQATT and CDR2 SNEGSKA (reference sequence). The CDR3 contains 12 residues. CDR3 nucleotides: TGCAGTGCTAGTCCCACCCAAGAGACCCAGTACTTC. It translates to CSASPTQETQYF.

This clonotype was counted a few times. The gene calls are TRBV5-1 and TRBJ2-7, with TRBD1 matching over 10 bases. Per germline, CDR1 SGHRS and CDR2 YFSETQ. CDR3 length: 14 residues. V lost 0 bases and J lost 7; bases outside the gene matches: 4. The CDR3 is CASSLVDRGGEQYF. CDR3 DNA sequence: TGCGCCAGCAGCTTGGTGGACAGGGGGGGTGAGCAGTACTTC.

Comment on this clonotype: Mismatch with germline at one junction end may stem from a read error. This chain joins TRBV20-1 and TRBJ2-2; D is possibly TRBD2 (6 bases). Germline-derived CDR1 and CDR2 are DFQATT and SNEGSKA (reference sequence). CDR3 length: 19 amino acids. The chain's CDR3 is CCAPAPGMAGPWDTGELFF. CDR3 DNA: TGCTGTGCCCCGGCTCCGGGTATGGCGGGGCCGTGGGACACCGGGGAGCTGTTTTTT.

This chain joins TRBV4-1 and TRBJ1-1, with 7 bases identical to TRBD1. Trimming took 3 bases from V and 0 from J; bases not matched to a gene: 7. The length of the CDR3 is 16 residues. Germline loops: CDR1 MGHRA, CDR2 YSYEKL. This chain's CDR3 is CASSQRGQIMNTEAFF. In nucleotides, the CDR3 is TGCGCCAGCAGCCAGAGGGGACAGATCATGAACACTGAAGCTTTCTTT.